The 31 T cell receptor beta chains below all came from one sample that was sequenced in a study of blood T cells in healthy people across ages. Using a J-beta primer mix together with a sample-barcoded 5' primer, a second PCR was run for about 6 to 12 cycles. TCRdb reprocessed the 5' RACE reads with MiXCR, giving one entry per CDR3 protein. The data hold around 500,000 distinct CDR3 sequences, with about 27% observed a single time. The same specimen was also included in a second study, on T cells of mothers and their children.

Specimen: blood. The receptor source for this set is a boy between 2 and 10 years old in good health.

This clonotype showed up just a few times. The gene calls are TRBV12-3 or TRBV12-4 and TRBJ2-3; the match to TRBD2 covers 8 bases. The CDR3 totals 14 residues. Unmatched junction bases numbered 5, after V lost 6 bases and J lost 3 bases. The CDR3 region has the DNA TGTGCCAGCAGCCGGACTAGCCGAACAGATACGCAGTATTTT. Protein: CASSRTSRTDTQYF.

This chain joins TRBV14 and TRBJ2-4; possible D gene TRBD1, 6 bases. The germline V gene has CDR1 SGHDN and CDR2 FVKESK. V lost 1 base and J 8 bases, leaving 12 bases between the germline ends. There are 14 residues in the CDR3. The CDR3 spells CASSQAGGRDIQYF. CDR3 nucleotides: TGTGCCAGCAGCCAAGCTGGGGGCAGAGACATTCAGTACTTC.

The chain carries TRBV29-1 and TRBJ2-5; 12 bases are shared with TRBD2. Germline V gene lookup returns CDR1 SQVTM and CDR2 ANQGSEA. With V trimmed by 6 bases and J by 0 bases, 5 bases remained unmatched. There are 15 residues in the CDR3. In DNA form, the CDR3 reads TGCAGCGTGCCGACTAGCGGGAGCCACCAAGAGACCCAGTACTTC. It specifies CSVPTSGSHQETQYF.

This clonotype was seen a handful of times. The chain employs TRBV4-1 and TRBJ2-7; D possibly corresponds to TRBD1 (6 bases). Trimming removed 1 base from V and 2 bases from J, with 15 bases in between. Looked up from germline, CDR1 is MGHRA and CDR2 is YSYEKL. The CDR3 contains 16 residues. This CDR3 reads CASSQVWSRDTYEQYF. DNA of the CDR3: TGCGCCAGCAGCCAAGTTTGGTCCAGGGACACCTACGAGCAGTACTTC.

The rearrangement joins TRBV6-5 to TRBJ2-5; 9 nucleotides agree with TRBD2. With 0 bases clipped from V and 5 bases from J, the junction kept 7 bases outside the gene matches. From germline, CDR1 is MNHEY and CDR2 SVGAGI. This CDR3 region has 16 residues. CDR3 residues: CASSYSRTSARETQYF. The DNA of the CDR3 is TGTGCCAGCAGTTACTCACGGACTAGCGCCCGGGAGACCCAGTACTTC.

This clonotype was detected a few times. The chain recombines TRBV4-3 with TRBJ2-1; tentatively, D is TRBD1 (5 bases). CDR1 and CDR2 from the germline V gene are LGHNA and YSLEER. This CDR3 region has 15 residues. The ends were cut back, 6 bases at V and 0 bases at J, with 12 bases in the middle. CDR3 amino acids: CASSPGSSSYNEQFF. In DNA, the CDR3 is TGCGCCAGCAGTCCAGGGTCCAGCTCCTACAATGAGCAGTTCTTC.

This clonotype was seen only a few times. A read error is possible here, since a much larger clone lies one base away. The chain employs TRBV2 and TRBJ2-5; D may be TRBD2 (6 bases). This CDR3 region has 13 residues. Germline assignment: CDR1 SNHLY and CDR2 FYNNEI. Between the trimmed V and J ends, which lost 6 bases and 0 bases, there was a span of 8 bases. The CDR3 is CASRRDYQETQYF. CDR3 DNA: TGTGCCAGCAGACGGGACTACCAAGAGACCCAGTACTTC. Full variable domain (remainder filled in from reference TRBV2 and TRBJ2-5): EPEVTQTPSHQVTQMGQEVILRCVPISNHLYFYWYRQILGQKVEFLVSFYNNEISEKSEIFDDQFSVERPDGSNFTLKIRSTKLEDSAMYFCASRRDYQETQYFGPGTRLLVL.

This clonotype appeared a few times. The chain employs TRBV20-1 and TRBJ2-5; D is unresolved. Near its end, the DNA agrees better with TRBJ2-7, so the J call may be wrong. Germline values: CDR1 DFQATT, CDR2 SNEGSKA (reference sequence). The CDR3 has 15 amino acids. The CDR3 sequence is CSARDNRAISYEQYF. The DNA for the CDR3 is TGCAGTGCTAGAGATAATAGAGCGATATCCTACGAGCAGTACTTC.

This sequence joins TRBV11-2 and TRBJ2-4; D call uncertain. The CDR3 loop spans 13 amino acids. Between the trimmed V and J ends, which lost 5 bases and 6 bases, there was a span of 11 bases. In germline, CDR1 is SGHAT, CDR2 FQNNGV. The CDR3 protein is CASSEIRLNIQYF. In DNA, the CDR3 is TGTGCCAGCAGCGAGATCAGGTTAAACATTCAGTACTTC.

This clonotype has more than one count but fewer than ten. This sequence joins TRBV12-3 or TRBV12-4 and TRBJ2-2; either TRBD1 or TRBD2 may fit D (5 bases each). Trimming removed 5 bases at V and 6 bases at J, with 16 bases between. The CDR3 has 15 amino acids. The CDR3 nucleotides read TGTGCCAGCAGTGTTGGGGGAACCCCTTCCGGGGAGCTGTTTTTT. This translates into CASSVGGTPSGELFF.

This clonotype was recorded many times. This rearrangement joins TRBV5-1 to TRBJ2-5; TRBD2 matches 10 bases. V was pared by 5 bases and J by 1 base, with 8 bases of the junction left unmatched. The CDR3 contains 16 residues. Germline V gives CDR1 SGHRS, CDR2 YFSETQ. The CDR3 DNA follows: TGCGCCAGCAGGTATTCTAGCGGGGGTTTCCAAGAGACCCAGTACTTC. Its translation: CASRYSSGGFQETQYF.

V and J are TRBV27 and TRBJ2-7; D is possibly TRBD1 (6 bases). V was clipped by 2 bases and J by 5 bases, with 10 bases between them. Germline-derived CDR1 and CDR2 are MNHEY and SMNVEV (reference sequence). The CDR3 covers 13 residues. This CDR3 reads CASSLQGTHEQYF. The CDR3 nucleotides read TGTGCCAGCAGTTTACAGGGGACCCACGAGCAGTACTTC.

This clonotype was counted between two and nine times. The chain combines TRBV24-1 with TRBJ2-1; D is undetermined. The length of the CDR3 is 14 residues. The ends were cut back, 3 bases at V and 9 bases at J, with 14 bases in the middle. Germline loops: CDR1 KGHDR, CDR2 SFDVKD. The chain's CDR3 is CATSDPRNDGEQFF. The CDR3 DNA sequence: TGTGCCACCAGTGATCCCCGGAATGACGGTGAGCAGTTCTTC.

V usage is TRBV7-2 and J usage is TRBJ2-5; the D call may be TRBD1 or TRBD2 (5 bases each). The V end was cut by 2 bases, the J end by 5 bases, with 15 bases between. CDR3 size: 15 residues. Germline V gene data show CDR1 as SGHTA and CDR2 as FQGNSA. The DNA of the CDR3 is TGTGCCAGCAGCTTATCCCTCGAGGGGATTGAGACCCAGTACTTC. Amino acids: CASSLSLEGIETQYF.

The chain carries TRBV7-6 and TRBJ2-2; maybe TRBD2 (5 bases). The CDR3 runs 15 residues. The V gene lost 5 bases and the J gene lost 0 bases, with 10 bases spanning the gap. Per germline, CDR1 SGHVS and CDR2 FNYEAQ. The DNA of the CDR3 is TGTGCCAGCAGCCTGAGGGCTCCGAACACCGGGGAGCTGTTTTTT. Protein sequence: CASSLRAPNTGELFF.

The chain is built from TRBV3-1 and TRBJ2-7, with 7 bases aligning to TRBD1. The CDR3 contains 14 residues. Germline-derived CDR1 and CDR2 are LGHDT and YNNKEL (reference sequence). The junction had 7 bases not matched to a gene; V was cut back by 3 bases and J by 5 bases. The CDR3 DNA reads TGTGCCAGCAGCCACGGACAGGTCGCGGACGAGCAGTACTTC. Translated, it gives CASSHGQVADEQYF.

The chain uses TRBV30 and TRBJ2-1, with TRBD2 matching over 7 bases. Germline CDR1 GTSNPN, CDR2 SVGIG (reference sequence). The CDR3 is 12 residues long. V trimming: 2 bases; J trimming: 12 bases; junction bases outside the gene matches: 7. In DNA form, the CDR3 reads TGTGCCTGGAGTACCAGCGGGATATGGCAGTTCTTC. Encoded protein: CAWSTSGIWQFF. Filled out from reference TRBV30 and TRBJ2-1, the complete variable domain reads SQTIHQWPATLVQPVGSPLSLECTVEGTSNPNLYWYRQAAGRGLQLLFYSVGIGQISSEVPQNLSASRPQDRQFILSSKKLLLSDSGFYLCAWSTSGIWQFFGPGTRLTVL.

This clonotype was seen more than once but under ten times. The chain combines TRBV7-9 with TRBJ2-6; D uncertain. V dropped 5 bases and J dropped 0 bases, with 11 bases sitting between them. The CDR3 extends over 16 amino acids. CDR1 and CDR2 from the germline V gene are SEHNR and FQNEAQ (reference sequence). CDR3 sequence reads: CASSRPAYSGANVLTF. In DNA form, the CDR3 reads TGTGCCAGCAGCCGGCCAGCGTACTCTGGGGCCAACGTCCTGACTTTC.

V gene TRBV29-1 combines with J gene TRBJ2-7; D is ambiguous. Germline V lookup: CDR1 SQVTM, CDR2 ANQGSEA. This CDR3 spans 13 amino acids. Trimming took off 2 bases at V and 6 bases at J, with 14 bases between the two ends. The CDR3 spells CSVEFLGLGEQYF. CDR3 DNA sequence: TGCAGCGTTGAATTTCTCGGCCTGGGCGAGCAGTACTTC.

This clonotype was seen more than once but under ten times. V is TRBV2 and J is TRBJ2-7; the D gene is possibly TRBD2 (5 bases). CDR1 SNHLY and CDR2 FYNNEI come from the germline V gene. V gave up 0 bases and J gave up 0 bases, with 21 bases separating them. This CDR3 comprises 19 residues. For the CDR3, the DNA is TGTGCCAGCAGTGAAGCCCCGGGCGATCGGTGGGAGCACTCCTACGAGCAGTACTTC. Protein sequence: CASSEAPGDRWEHSYEQYF.

The chain combines TRBV4-1 with TRBJ2-7, with TRBD2 identical over 12 bases. The CDR3 length is 17 residues. Trimming at V came to 3 bases and at J to 5 bases, leaving 11 bases not matched to a gene. Looked up from germline, CDR1 is MGHRA and CDR2 is YSYEKL. CDR3 residues: CASSHPGLAGNSDEQYF. CDR3 bases: TGCGCCAGCAGCCATCCAGGACTAGCGGGGAATTCTGACGAGCAGTACTTC.

This clonotype was found a few times. The rearrangement uses TRBV3-1 and TRBJ2-7; D is unresolved. CDR3 size: 13 residues. Germline CDR1 and CDR2: LGHDT and YNNKEL (reference sequence). V was shortened by 2 bases and J by 1 base, with 6 bases between the two germline ends. Here the CDR3 DNA reads TGTGCCAGCAGCCAAACCGATTCCTACGAGCAGTACTTC. Translation gives CASSQTDSYEQYF.

The genes are TRBV10-2 and TRBJ2-5; perhaps TRBD2 as D (6 bases). Germline V CDR1 and CDR2: WSHSY, SAAADI. Trimming removed 3 bases from V and 2 bases from J, with 22 bases in between. The CDR3 loop spans 18 amino acids. For the CDR3, the DNA is TGCGCCAGCAGTGACAGGGCTAGCGTAAGCCGGGATCAAGAGACCCAGTACTTC. Translated: CASSDRASVSRDQETQYF.

V usage is TRBV29-1 and J usage is TRBJ1-2; TRBD1 agrees at 9 bases. This CDR3 is built from 14 residues. Germline V gene sequence: CDR1 SQVTM, CDR2 ANQGSEA. The V and J ends lost 4 bases and 4 bases, in that order; junction bases with no gene match: 7. The CDR3 bases are TGCAGCGTTGTCGGACAGGGGCGAACCTATGGCTACACCTTC. Translation: CSVVGQGRTYGYTF.

Only a few counts were recorded for this clonotype. The chain has TRBV5-1 and TRBJ2-1, with a weak D call TRBD1 (7 bases). Looked up from germline, CDR1 is SGHRS and CDR2 is YFSETQ. With 2 bases removed from V and 0 bases from J, the gap between germline ends came to 9 bases. This CDR3 region has 15 residues. The CDR3 here is CASSFQGGSYNEQFF. The CDR3, as DNA: TGCGCCAGCAGCTTCCAGGGGGGCTCCTACAATGAGCAGTTCTTC.

The genes are TRBV6-4 and TRBJ2-1; TRBD1 or TRBD2 may be the D gene (5 bases each). Deletions cut 8 bases from V and 6 bases from J, with 17 bases between. The length of the CDR3 is 14 residues. Per the germline V gene, CDR1 is MRHNA and CDR2 is SNTAGT. CDR3 DNA sequence: TGTGCCAGCGCGACAGCGGCCCCCGGCAATGAGCAGTTCTTC. It is translated as CASATAAPGNEQFF.

The chain couples TRBV7-3 to TRBJ2-5, with 10 bases fitting TRBD2. TRBJ2-1 matches the DNA end more closely, so the J call is doubtful. The CDR3 is 14 amino acids. In germline, CDR1 is SGHTA, CDR2 FQGTGA. DNA for the CDR3: TGTGCCAGCAGCCCAAGCGGGGGGGCCAGTGAGCAGTTCTTC. Protein product: CASSPSGGASEQFF.

This clonotype was seen more than once but under ten times. The gene calls are TRBV20-1 and TRBJ2-7; 7 bases are shared with TRBD2. This CDR3 region has 16 residues. V lost 0 bases, J lost 0 bases, and 8 bases stayed unmatched. Germline loops: CDR1 DFQATT, CDR2 SNEGSKA (reference sequence). CDR3 loop: CSARDQSGESSYEQYF. Here the CDR3 DNA reads TGCAGTGCTAGAGATCAAAGCGGGGAGAGCTCCTACGAGCAGTACTTC.

The CDR3 here is CASSLDSGAGRETQYF. The CDR3 bases are TGTGCCAGCAGCTTGGATAGCGGGGCAGGGCGGGAGACCCAGTACTTC. The V call is TRBV5-5, the J call TRBJ2-5; 8 positions match TRBD2. V dropped 0 bases and J dropped 5; count of bases not matched to a gene: 9. Germline V gene lookup returns CDR1 SGHKS and CDR2 YYEKEE (reference sequence). The CDR3 loop spans 16 amino acids.

This clonotype appeared a few times. V usage is TRBV28 and J usage is TRBJ2-4; the match to TRBD2 covers 8 bases. The junction had 12 bases not matched to a gene; V was cut back by 1 base and J by 7 bases. The CDR3 totals 17 residues. Germline V gene lookup returns CDR1 MDHEN and CDR2 SYDVKM. The CDR3 is CASSLSRGGQALNIQYF. The CDR3 DNA is TGTGCCAGCAGTTTATCACGGGGGGGGCAGGCTCTGAACATTCAGTACTTC.

Comments on this clonotype: One end of the junction varies from germline; a read error may be responsible. The chain carries TRBV10-3 and TRBJ2-4, with a possible D match to TRBD1 (6 bases). The CDR3 sequence is 17 residues long. The germline gives CDR1 ENHRY, CDR2 SYGVKD. Here the CDR3 reads CAIRKGERERAKNIQYF. CDR3 in DNA: TGTGCCATCAGAAAGGGGGAGAGGGAGAGGGCCAAAAACATCCAGTACTTC.